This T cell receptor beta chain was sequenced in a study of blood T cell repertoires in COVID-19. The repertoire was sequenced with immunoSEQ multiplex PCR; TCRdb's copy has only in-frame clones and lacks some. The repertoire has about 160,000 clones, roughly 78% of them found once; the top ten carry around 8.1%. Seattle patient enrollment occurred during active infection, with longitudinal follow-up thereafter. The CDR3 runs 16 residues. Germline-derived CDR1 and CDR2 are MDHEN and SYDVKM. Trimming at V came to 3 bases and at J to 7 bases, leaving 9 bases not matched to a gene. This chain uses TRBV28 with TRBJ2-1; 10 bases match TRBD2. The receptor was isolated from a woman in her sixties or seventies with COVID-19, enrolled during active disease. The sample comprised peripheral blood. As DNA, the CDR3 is TGTGCCAGCAGTTTGGCTAGCGGGGGCCTATGGAATGAGCAGTTCTTC. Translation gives CASSLASGGLWNEQFF.